This is a list of T cell receptor beta chains from one sample in a study of blood T cell repertoires in COVID-19. TCRdb keeps only in-frame clones here, not all; method: immunoSEQ multiplex PCR. Of roughly 410,000 clones listed, approximately 90% are singletons. What was sequenced was peripheral blood. Receptors originate from a woman in her forties with COVID-19, enrolled during active disease. CDR3s include the opening cysteine and the closing phenylalanine or tryptophan. A D gene is named only where the DNA matches it firmly. Where a row states a size, it is once, few, many or the class of an expanded clone; other rows omit it.

clone_size	v_call	d_call	j_call	cdr3_aa	cdr3_nt
-	TRBV7-9	-	TRBJ1-4	CASSLASGSNEKLFF	TGTGCCAGCAGCTTAGCGAGTGGTAGTAATGAAAAACTGTTTTTT
-	TRBV6-5	TRBD2	TRBJ2-2	CASKRGSGELFF	TGTGCCAGCAAGCGGGGGTCCGGGGAGCTGTTTTTT
once	TRBV28	TRBD1	TRBJ1-5	CASTQRLRGRDQPQHF	TGTGCCAGCACTCAGAGGTTGAGGGGGCGCGATCAGCCCCAGCATTTT
-	TRBV7-9	TRBD1	TRBJ1-3	CASSGLDRVISGNTIYF	TGTGCCAGCAGCGGATTAGACAGGGTAATATCTGGAAACACCATATATTTT
-	TRBV2	-	TRBJ1-1	CASSDSGINEAFF	TGTGCCAGCAGTGACAGCGGGATTAATGAAGCTTTCTTT
few	TRBV7-9	-	TRBJ2-1	CASSGQTTAPDNEQFF	TGTGCCAGCAGCGGGCAGACAACCGCTCCGGACAATGAGCAGTTCTTC
-	TRBV27	TRBD1	TRBJ1-5	CASSSDRGRRNQPQHF	TGTGCCAGCAGTTCGGACAGGGGCAGGAGGAATCAGCCCCAGCATTTT
-	TRBV28	TRBD2	TRBJ2-7	CASSSLSGRVEQYF	TGTGCCAGCAGTTCCCTGAGCGGGAGAGTCGAGCAGTACTTC
-	TRBV5-6	-	TRBJ1-1	CASSLGSGTEAFF	TGTGCCAGCAGCTTGGGCTCGGGCACTGAAGCTTTCTTT
-	TRBV6-5	-	TRBJ1-2	CASRPANYGYTF	TGTGCCAGCAGACCAGCGAACTATGGCTACACCTTC
-	TRBV11-2	TRBD1	TRBJ2-7	CASSSTGVVSYEQYF	TGTGCCAGCAGCTCGACAGGGGTGGTTTCCTACGAGCAGTACTTC
-	TRBV3-1/TRBV3-2	-	TRBJ2-7	CASSSHYEQYF	TGTGCCAGCAGCAGCCACTACGAGCAGTACTTC
once	TRBV7-9	-	TRBJ1-2	CASSLYRGVWLRPSF	TGTGCCAGCAGCTTATACCGGGGGGTATGGCTTCGGCCTAGCTTC